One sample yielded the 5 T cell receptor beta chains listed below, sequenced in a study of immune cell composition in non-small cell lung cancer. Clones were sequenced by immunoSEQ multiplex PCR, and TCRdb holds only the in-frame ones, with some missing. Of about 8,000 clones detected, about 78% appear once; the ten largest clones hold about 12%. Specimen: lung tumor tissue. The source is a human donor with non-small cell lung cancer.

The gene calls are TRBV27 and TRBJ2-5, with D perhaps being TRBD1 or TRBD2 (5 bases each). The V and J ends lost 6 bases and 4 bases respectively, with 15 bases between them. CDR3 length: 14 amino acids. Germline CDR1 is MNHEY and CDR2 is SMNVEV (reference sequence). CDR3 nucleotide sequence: TGTGCCAGCAGGAGGGGTCTAGACGGAGAGACCCAGTACTTC. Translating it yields CASRRGLDGETQYF.

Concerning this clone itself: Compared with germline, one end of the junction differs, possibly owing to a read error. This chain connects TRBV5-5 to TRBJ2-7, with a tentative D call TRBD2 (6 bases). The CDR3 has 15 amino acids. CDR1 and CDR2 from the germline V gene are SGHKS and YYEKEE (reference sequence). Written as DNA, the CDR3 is TGCGCCAGCAGCCAAGATGCCGGGAGATCCTACGAGCAGTACTTC. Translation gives CASSQDAGRSYEQYF.

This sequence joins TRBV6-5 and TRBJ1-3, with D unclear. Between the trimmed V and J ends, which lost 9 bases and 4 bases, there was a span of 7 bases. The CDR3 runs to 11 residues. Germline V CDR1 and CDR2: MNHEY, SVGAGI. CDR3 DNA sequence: TGTGCCAGTAACAGAGGAAACACCATATATTTT. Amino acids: CASNRGNTIYF.

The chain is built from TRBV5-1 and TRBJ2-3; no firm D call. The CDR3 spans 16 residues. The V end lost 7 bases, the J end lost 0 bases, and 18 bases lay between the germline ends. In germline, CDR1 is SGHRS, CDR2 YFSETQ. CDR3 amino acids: CASRPNLGSSTDTQYF. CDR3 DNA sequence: TGCGCCAGCCGGCCCAATCTAGGTAGCAGCACAGATACGCAGTATTTT.

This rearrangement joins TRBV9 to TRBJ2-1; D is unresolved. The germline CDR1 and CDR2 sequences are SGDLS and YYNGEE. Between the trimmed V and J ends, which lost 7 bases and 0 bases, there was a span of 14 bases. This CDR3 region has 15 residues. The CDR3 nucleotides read TGTGCCAGCCAGAAATGGGATAGCTCCTACAATGAGCAGTTCTTC. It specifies CASQKWDSSYNEQFF.